This record looks at one TCR beta chain sequence and its context. The CDR3 is made up of 16 amino acids. Looked up from germline, CDR1 is SGHDT and CDR2 is YYEEEE. J lost 7 bases, V lost 4 bases, and 9 bases had no gene match. This sample was included in a study of blood T cell repertoires in COVID-19. Study details: The United States, Italy and Spain supplied acute and convalescent COVID-19 samples.

Sequencing was performed with immunoSEQ multiplex PCR; in TCRdb, only in-frame clones are kept and a portion is missing. The table records 350,000 to 450,000 clones, 75% to 90% of them present only once. The V and J genes are TRBV5-6 and TRBJ1-6; 9 nucleotides match TRBD1. The receptor was derived from a woman aged 18-30 years with acute or convalescent COVID-19. The sample was peripheral blood. As DNA, the CDR3 is TGTGCCAGCAGCGTCCGGGACAGGGTGGAAAATTCACCCCTCCACTTT. Its protein is CASSVRDRVENSPLHF.